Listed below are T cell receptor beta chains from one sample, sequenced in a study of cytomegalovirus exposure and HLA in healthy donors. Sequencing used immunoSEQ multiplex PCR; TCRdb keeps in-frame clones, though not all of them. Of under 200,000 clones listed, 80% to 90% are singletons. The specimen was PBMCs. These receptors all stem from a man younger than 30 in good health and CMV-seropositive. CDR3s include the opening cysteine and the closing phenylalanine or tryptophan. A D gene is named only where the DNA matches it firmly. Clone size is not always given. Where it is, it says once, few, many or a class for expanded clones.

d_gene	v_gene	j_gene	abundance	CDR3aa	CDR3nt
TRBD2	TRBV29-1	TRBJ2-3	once	CSVSGGTDTQYF	TGCAGCGTTAGCGGGGGCACAGATACGCAGTATTTT
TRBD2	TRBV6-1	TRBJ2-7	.	CASSEVGLGTYEQYF	TGTGCCAGCAGTGAAGTCGGACTAGGAACCTACGAGCAGTACTTC
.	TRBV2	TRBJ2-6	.	CASSETETGANVLTF	TGTGCCAGCAGTGAAACAGAGACTGGGGCCAACGTCCTGACTTTC
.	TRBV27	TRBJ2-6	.	CASRGALSGANVLTF	TGTGCCAGCAGGGGGGCATTATCTGGGGCCAACGTCCTGACTTTC
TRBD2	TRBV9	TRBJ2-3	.	CASSVGLAGTTDTQYF	TGTGCCAGCAGCGTAGGACTAGCGGGGACCACAGATACGCAGTATTTT
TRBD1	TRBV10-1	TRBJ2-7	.	CASSLHPGQEYEQYF	TGCGCCAGCAGTTTACACCCGGGACAGGAATACGAGCAGTACTTC
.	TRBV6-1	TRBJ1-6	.	CASSPGGGTGSPLHF	TGTGCCAGCAGCCCCGGCGGGGGTACGGGTTCACCCCTCCACTTT
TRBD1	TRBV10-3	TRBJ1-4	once	CAISEAGTGDEKLFF	TGTGCCATCAGTGAGGCCGGGACAGGGGATGAAAAACTGTTTTTT
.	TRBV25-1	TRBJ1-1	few	CASSEWTGGEAFF	TGTGCCAGCAGTGAGTGGACTGGAGGAGAAGCTTTCTTT
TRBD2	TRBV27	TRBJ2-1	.	CASSLSLAGGDNEQFF	TGTGCCAGCAGTTTAAGCCTAGCGGGGGGTGACAATGAGCAGTTCTTC
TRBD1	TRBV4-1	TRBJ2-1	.	CASSQDPTGSSYNEQFF	TGCGCCAGCAGCCAGGATCCGACAGGGTCGTCCTACAATGAGCAGTTCTTC
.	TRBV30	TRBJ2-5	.	CAWSVRGGETQYF	TGTGCCTGGAGTGTAAGGGGAGGAGAGACCCAGTACTTC
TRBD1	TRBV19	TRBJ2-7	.	CASSTTGGGYEQYF	TGTGCCAGTAGTACCACAGGGGGCGGGTACGAGCAGTACTTC
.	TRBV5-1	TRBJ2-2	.	CASSAPVGPGANTGELFF	TGCGCCAGCAGCGCCCCAGTCGGGCCGGGAGCGAACACCGGGGAGCTGTTTTTT
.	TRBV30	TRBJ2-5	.	CAWGYGGQKETQYF	TGTGCCTGGGGTTATGGTGGACAGAAAGAGACCCAGTACTTC
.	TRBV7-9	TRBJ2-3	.	CASSASGTGVSDTQYF	TGTGCCAGCAGCGCGTCCGGGACTGGAGTTTCAGATACGCAGTATTTT
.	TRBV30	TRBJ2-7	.	CAWSVGGTSSYEQYF	TGTGCCTGGAGTGTCGGGGGAACAAGCTCCTACGAGCAGTACTTC
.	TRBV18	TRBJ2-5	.	CASSPFKETQYF	TGTGCCAGCTCACCTTTTAAAGAGACCCAGTACTTC
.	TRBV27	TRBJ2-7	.	CASSLASLSLYEQYF	TGTGCCAGCAGTTTGGCCTCCCTCTCCCTCTACGAGCAGTACTTC
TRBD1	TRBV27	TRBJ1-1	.	CASSNRDSQALNTEAFF	TGTGCCAGCAGCAATCGGGACAGCCAGGCTTTGAACACTGAAGCTTTCTTT
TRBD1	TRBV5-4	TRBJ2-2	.	CASSLGPGQGPGELFF	TGTGCCAGCAGCTTGGGCCCGGGACAGGGGCCCGGGGAGCTGTTTTTT
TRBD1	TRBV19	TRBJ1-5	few	CASVGGNNQPQHF	TGTGCCAGTGTAGGGGGCAACAATCAGCCCCAGCATTTT
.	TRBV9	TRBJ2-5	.	CASSESPGDLVTQYF	TGTGCCAGCAGCGAGTCACCGGGTGACCTCGTCACCCAGTACTTC
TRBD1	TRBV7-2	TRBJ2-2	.	CASSSYNAGTGPPGELFF	TGTGCCAGCAGCTCGTATAACGCGGGGACAGGACCCCCCGGGGAGCTGTTTTTT
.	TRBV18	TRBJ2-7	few	CASSSDRLSEQYF	TGTGCCAGCTCATCGGACAGACTTAGCGAGCAGTACTTC
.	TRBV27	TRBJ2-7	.	CASSPYFEDKQYF	TGTGCCAGCAGTCCCTACTTTGAGGATAAACAGTACTTC
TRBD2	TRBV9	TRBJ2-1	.	CASSVSIGGGPDEQFF	TGTGCCAGCAGCGTATCTATTGGCGGGGGGCCGGATGAGCAGTTCTTC
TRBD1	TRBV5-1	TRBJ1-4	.	CASSLAGTGNEKLFF	TGCGCCAGCAGCTTGGCCGGGACAGGGAATGAAAAACTGTTTTTT
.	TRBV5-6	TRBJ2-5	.	CASSLVSGVEETQYF	TGTGCCAGCAGCTTGGTCTCGGGGGTCGAAGAGACCCAGTACTTC
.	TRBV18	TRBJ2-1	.	CASSPRGVFEQFF	TGTGCCAGCTCACCACGCGGGGTTTTCGAGCAGTTCTTC
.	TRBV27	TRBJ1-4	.	CASSLKTGLNEKLFF	TGTGCCAGCAGTTTAAAGACAGGTCTCAATGAAAAACTGTTTTTT
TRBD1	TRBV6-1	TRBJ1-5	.	CASSWTGGLNQPQHF	TGTGCCAGCAGTTGGACAGGGGGCTTGAATCAGCCCCAGCATTTT
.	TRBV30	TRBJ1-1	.	CAWSAVEGDEAFF	TGTGCCTGGAGTGCGGTCGAGGGGGACGAAGCTTTCTTT
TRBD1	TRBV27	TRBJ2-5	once	CASSLTTGAKQETQYF	TGTGCCAGCAGCCTAACGACAGGGGCCAAGCAAGAGACCCAGTACTTC
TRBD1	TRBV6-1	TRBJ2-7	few	CASSRDRAVHEQYF	TGTGCCAGCAGCCGGGACAGGGCTGTACACGAGCAGTACTTC
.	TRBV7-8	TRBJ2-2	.	CASSSTGPGNGELFF	TGTGCCAGCAGCTCCACAGGGCCCGGGAACGGGGAGCTGTTTTTT
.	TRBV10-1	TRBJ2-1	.	CASSPRGGSYNEQFF	TGCGCCAGCAGTCCTAGGGGCGGCTCCTACAATGAGCAGTTCTTC
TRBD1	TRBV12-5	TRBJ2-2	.	CASGAPGGADTGELFF	TGTGCTAGTGGGGCCCCAGGGGGCGCGGACACCGGGGAGCTGTTTTTT
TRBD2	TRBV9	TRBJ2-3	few	CASSPTSVGDTQYF	TGTGCCAGCAGCCCTACTAGCGTGGGGGATACGCAGTATTTT